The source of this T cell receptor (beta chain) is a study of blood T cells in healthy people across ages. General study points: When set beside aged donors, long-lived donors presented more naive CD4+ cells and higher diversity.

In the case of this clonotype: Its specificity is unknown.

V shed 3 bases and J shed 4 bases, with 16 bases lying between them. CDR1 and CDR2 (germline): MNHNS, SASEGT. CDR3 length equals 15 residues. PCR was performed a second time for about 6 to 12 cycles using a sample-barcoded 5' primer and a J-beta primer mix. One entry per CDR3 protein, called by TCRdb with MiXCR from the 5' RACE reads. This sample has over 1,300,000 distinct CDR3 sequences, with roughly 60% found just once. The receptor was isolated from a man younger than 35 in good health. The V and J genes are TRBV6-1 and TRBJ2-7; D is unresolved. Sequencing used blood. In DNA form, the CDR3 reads TGTGCCAGCAGTGACTCTCCCGGACCCAATTACGAGCAGTACTTC. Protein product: CASSDSPGPNYEQYF.